A single sample is the source of the 19 T cell receptor beta chains below, sequenced in a study of cytomegalovirus exposure and HLA in healthy donors (dated by TCRdb to about 2017). The library was made by the immunoSEQ multiplex PCR assay. For the multiplex PCR, a mixture combining 60 forward primers for TCR Vbeta segments and 13 reverse primers for TCR Jbeta segments was used. As stored in TCRdb, this immuneACCESS dataset retains in-frame rearrangements with V and J assigned. A fraction of the clones does not appear; measured against another copy, unresolved V genes explain less than half of the discrepancy, and the remainder lacks a known reason. Recorded for this sample are about 140,000 clones; roughly 80% of them occurred a single time. Jointly, the top ten make up 1.5% to 2% of the sample. The sample taken for sequencing was PBMCs. The receptors originated from a female donor in good health and CMV-seronegative.

The J gene is TRBJ2-5, the V gene TRBV4-2; a possible D gene is TRBD2 (5 bases). The V gene lost 0 bases and the J gene lost 2 bases, with 7 bases spanning the gap. Germline V CDR1 and CDR2: LGHNA, YNFKEQ. The CDR3 totals 14 residues. The CDR3 loop reads CASSQDGVQETQYF. CDR3 bases: TGTGCCAGCAGCCAAGACGGGGTACAAGAGACCCAGTACTTC.

The chain employs TRBV27 and TRBJ2-6; the D gene is possibly TRBD1 (8 bases). V lost 3 bases to trimming and J lost 2 bases, with 26 bases between them. Germline assignment: CDR1 MNHEY and CDR2 SMNVEV (reference sequence). The CDR3 is 21 amino acids. The CDR3 loop is CASSFDDRGLIRAAGANVLTF. Here the CDR3 DNA reads TGTGCCAGCAGTTTCGACGACAGGGGACTAATCCGGGCAGCTGGGGCCAACGTCCTGACTTTC.

The rearrangement links TRBV11-2 to TRBJ2-7; 11 bases are shared with TRBD1. CDR3 size: 16 residues. The J segment lost 2 bases and the V segment lost 1 base, leaving 4 bases of the junction unmatched. CDR1 and CDR2 (germline): SGHAT, FQNNGV. As DNA, the CDR3 is TGTGCCAGCAGCTTAGTCCCGGACAGGGGGCCCTACGAGCAGTACTTC. Protein product: CASSLVPDRGPYEQYF.

The V call is TRBV7-3, the J call TRBJ2-2; 8 positions agree with TRBD1. Trimming at V came to 6 bases and at J to 4 bases, leaving 7 bases not matched to a gene. The CDR3 spans 15 residues. CDR1 is SGHTA and CDR2 is FQGTGA in the germline V gene. DNA for the CDR3: TGTGCCAGCAGACGCCGGACAGGGACCACCGGGGAGCTGTTTTTT. Amino acid sequence: CASRRRTGTTGELFF.

The V gene is TRBV4-1, the J gene TRBJ1-6; D is unresolved. V was clipped by 5 bases and J by 12 bases, with 11 bases between them. This CDR3 contains 12 residues. Germline V lookup: CDR1 MGHRA, CDR2 YSYEKL. CDR3 in DNA: TGCGCCAGCAGCACCCCTGGCGGACCCCTCCACTTT. This codes for CASSTPGGPLHF.

The chain is built from TRBV6-6 and TRBJ2-7, with D possibly being TRBD2 (7 bases). The germline CDR1 and CDR2 sequences are MNHNY and SVGAGI (reference sequence). This CDR3 has 15 residues. V was pared by 6 bases and J by 6 bases, with 21 bases between. Here the CDR3 reads CASSNGGTGGGEQYF. The DNA of the CDR3 is TGTGCCAGCAGCAACGGGGGGACTGGGGGCGGCGAGCAGTACTTC.

V gene TRBV10-3 combines with J gene TRBJ2-2; D is unresolved. V was trimmed by 4 bases and J by 2 bases, leaving 11 bases between them. CDR1 and CDR2 (germline): ENHRY, SYGVKD. CDR3 size: 15 residues. The CDR3 spells CAISGLPSNTGELFF. The DNA for the CDR3 is TGTGCCATCAGTGGCCTACCCTCAAACACCGGGGAGCTGTTTTTT.

In DNA, the CDR3 is TGTGCCACCAGCAGGGAGGACAGGGGGAATTCACCCCTCCACTTT. Protein product: CATSREDRGNSPLHF. The chain carries TRBV15 and TRBJ1-6; TRBD1 matches at 10 bases. Germline trimming cut 3 bases from V and 7 bases from J; bases unmatched to any gene: 3. Germline CDR1 and CDR2: LNHNV and YYDKDF (reference sequence). The CDR3 is 15 amino acids. The full variable domain, completed using reference TRBV15 and TRBJ1-6, is DAMVIQNPRYQVTQFGKPVTLSCSQTLNHNVMYWYQQKSSQAPKLLFHYYDKDFNNEADTPDNFQSRRPNTSFCFLDIRSPGLGDTAMYLCATSREDRGNSPLHFGNGTRLTVT.

This sequence joins TRBV7-8 and TRBJ1-4; weak D call: TRBD1 (5 bases). The CDR3 loop spans 17 amino acids. V lost 1 base and J 3 bases, leaving 15 bases between the germline ends. The germline CDR1 and CDR2 sequences are SGHVS and FQNEAQ. CDR3 amino acids: CASSLEVRDRANEKLFF. CDR3 in DNA: TGTGCCAGCAGCTTAGAAGTACGAGACAGAGCTAATGAAAAACTGTTTTTT.

The chain uses TRBV11-2 and TRBJ2-1; weak D call: TRBD2 (6 bases). The V gene lost 2 bases and the J gene lost 0 bases, with 11 bases spanning the gap. The CDR3 loop spans 16 amino acids. Germline-derived CDR1 and CDR2 are SGHAT and FQNNGV. The CDR3 reads CASSLTGGSSYNEQFF. DNA for the CDR3: TGTGCCAGCAGCTTAACAGGAGGGAGCTCCTACAATGAGCAGTTCTTC.

The rearrangement links TRBV28 to TRBJ1-5, with D unresolved. V dropped 5 bases and J dropped 0 bases, with 11 bases sitting between them. CDR1 is MDHEN and CDR2 is SYDVKM in the germline V gene. This CDR3 contains 15 residues. CDR3 coding DNA: TGTGCCAGCAGTGAATATCTAAATAGCAATCAGCCCCAGCATTTT. Its protein is CASSEYLNSNQPQHF.

The gene calls are TRBV30 and TRBJ1-1; 9 bases line up with TRBD1. The CDR3 runs 14 residues. V was clipped by 4 bases and J by 1 base; unmatched bases: 4. CDR1 GTSNPN and CDR2 SVGIG come from the germline V gene (reference sequence). CDR3 in amino acids: CAWNRQGGNTEAFF. CDR3 nucleotide sequence: TGTGCCTGGAATAGACAGGGGGGGAACACTGAAGCTTTCTTT.

This clone has just one count. The chain carries TRBV11-1 and TRBJ1-2; a possible D gene is TRBD1 (5 bases). Trimming removed 5 bases from V and 4 bases from J, with 11 bases in between. CDR3 length: 13 amino acids. From germline, CDR1 is SGHAT and CDR2 FQDESV (reference sequence). CDR3 nucleotide sequence: TGTGCCAGCAGCCTCCGGGGGACCTATGGCTACACCTTC. Protein sequence: CASSLRGTYGYTF.

The chain couples TRBV7-2 to TRBJ2-1; 7 nucleotides align to TRBD1. The V gene end was trimmed by 5 bases and the J gene end by 7 bases; junction bases not matched to a gene: 8. Germline V lookup: CDR1 SGHTA, CDR2 FQGNSA. The CDR3 contains 14 residues. The DNA of the CDR3 is TGTGCCAGCAGCACGTACAGGGGTAAAAATGAGCAGTTCTTC. It codes for CASSTYRGKNEQFF.

This clone was recorded only once. The gene calls are TRBV27 and TRBJ1-1, with D possibly being TRBD1 (6 bases). Germline values: CDR1 MNHEY, CDR2 SMNVEV (reference sequence). Trimming removed 6 bases from V and 1 base from J, with 9 bases in between. The CDR3 sequence is 13 residues long. The chain's CDR3 is CASSGQRNTEAFF. The CDR3 nucleotides read TGTGCCAGCAGCGGACAGAGGAACACTGAAGCTTTCTTT.

The rearrangement links TRBV6-4 to TRBJ2-1; 7 positions match TRBD2. Germline CDR1 and CDR2: MRHNA and SNTAGT. The CDR3 length is 15 residues. V shed 4 bases and J 5 bases; nucleotides not matched to a gene: 8. The CDR3 region is CASSAHPSGNNEQFF. CDR3 bases: TGTGCCAGCAGTGCTCACCCGAGCGGGAACAATGAGCAGTTCTTC.

This clone showed up just a few times. This sequence joins TRBV7-2 and TRBJ2-1, with 8 bases fitting TRBD2. J lost 6 bases, V lost 7 bases, and 8 bases had no gene match. Looked up from germline, CDR1 is SGHTA and CDR2 is FQGNSA. The CDR3 sequence is 14 residues long. The CDR3 is CASTQSAGGNEQFF. The CDR3 nucleotides read TGTGCCAGCACCCAGTCCGCGGGGGGCAATGAGCAGTTCTTC.

This clone was detected only once. This chain links TRBV28 with TRBJ2-7; the D is unclear. The CDR3 extends over 12 amino acids. Germline V gene lookup returns CDR1 MDHEN and CDR2 SYDVKM. The V end lost 7 bases, the J end lost 0 bases, and 7 bases lay between the germline ends. The DNA of the CDR3 is TGTGCCAGCACCTATAGCTCCTACGAGCAGTACTTC. This encodes CASTYSSYEQYF. The variable domain in full, with the rest retrieved from reference TRBV28 and TRBJ2-7, is DVKVTQSSRYLVKRTGEKVFLECVQDMDHENMFWYRQDPGLGLRLIYFSYDVKMKEKGDIPEGYSVSREKKERFSLILESASTNQTSMYLCASTYSSYEQYFGPGTRLTVT.

V gene TRBV6-5 combines with J gene TRBJ2-1; perhaps TRBD2 as D (5 bases). Trimming removed 7 bases at V and 7 bases at J, with 20 bases between. In germline, CDR1 is MNHEY, CDR2 SVGAGI. The CDR3 runs to 15 residues. DNA of the CDR3: TGTGCCAGCAATCGGGGAACGGGTTTGGGTAATGAGCAGTTCTTC. Its protein is CASNRGTGLGNEQFF.